This TCR beta chain was profiled in a study of shared clonotypes between healthy human individuals. The trim removed 0 bases at V and 3 bases at J, leaving 2 bases unmatched. The germline gives CDR1 GTSNPN, CDR2 SVGIG (reference sequence). The CDR3 consists of 14 residues. Using immunoSEQ multiplex PCR, the repertoire was profiled, and TCRdb retains in-frame clones only, with some absent. In the table there are around 2.3 million clones, approximately 94% of which are singletons. The sample was naive CD4+ T cells sorted from blood. Stated subset: CD45RA+ positively selected. The rearrangement joins TRBV30 to TRBJ1-3; 7 positions agree with TRBD1. This sequence was found in a young man in good health. CDR3 DNA: TGTGCCTGGAGTGTAGGGGGCGGTGGAAACACCATATATTTT. It is translated as CAWSVGGGGNTIYF.